This TCR beta chain was sequenced during a study of OX40 agonist ivuxolimab in advanced cancers. TCRdb keeps only in-frame clones here, not all; method: immunoSEQ multiplex PCR. The sample records 100,000 to 140,000 clones, about 91% being singletons. The CDR3 contains 13 residues. Trimming stripped 8 bases from V and 0 bases from J, with 8 bases between. From germline, CDR1 is MNHEY and CDR2 SMNVEV (reference sequence). The chain is built from TRBV27 and TRBJ1-5; D is unclear. This receptor was identified in an adult with an advanced solid tumor such as melanoma, head and neck, liver or kidney cancer. Sequenced material: CD4+ or CD8+ T cells sorted from blood, taken in a trial of the OX40 agonist ivuxolimab. The CDR3 DNA reads as TGTGCCAGCGGACCCTTTAGCAATCAGCCCCAGCATTTT. The encoded protein is CASGPFSNQPQHF.